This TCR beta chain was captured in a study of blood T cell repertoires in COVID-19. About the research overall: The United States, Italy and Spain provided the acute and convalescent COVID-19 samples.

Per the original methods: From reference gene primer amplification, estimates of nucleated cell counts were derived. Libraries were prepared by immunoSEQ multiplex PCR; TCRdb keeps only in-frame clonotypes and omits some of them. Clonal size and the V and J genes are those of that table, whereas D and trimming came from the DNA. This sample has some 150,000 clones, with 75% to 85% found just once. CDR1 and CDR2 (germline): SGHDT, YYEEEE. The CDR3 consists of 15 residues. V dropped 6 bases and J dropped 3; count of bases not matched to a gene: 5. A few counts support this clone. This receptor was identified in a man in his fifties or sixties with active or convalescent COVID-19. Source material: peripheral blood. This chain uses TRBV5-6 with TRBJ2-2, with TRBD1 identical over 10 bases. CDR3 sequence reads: CASTAGTGDTGELFF. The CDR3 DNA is TGTGCCAGCACCGCCGGGACAGGGGACACCGGGGAGCTGTTTTTT.